This TCR beta chain stems from a study of control samples from healthy donors and cancer patients. V was pared by 3 bases and J by 0 bases, with 7 bases between. Germline loops: CDR1 SGHRS, CDR2 YFSETQ. The CDR3 is 15 amino acids. The repertoire was sequenced with immunoSEQ multiplex PCR; TCRdb's copy has only in-frame clones and lacks some. The data contain about 220,000 clones, roughly 94% of them seen just once; the ten biggest clones take up 1.5%. The gene calls are TRBV5-1 and TRBJ2-6; maybe TRBD1 (6 bases). The sample comprised blood. This clonotype was sampled from a man aged 50 to 59 in good health. In DNA form, the CDR3 reads TGCGCCAGCAGCTCGGACAGCTCTGGGGCCAACGTCCTGACTTTC. This codes for CASSSDSSGANVLTF.